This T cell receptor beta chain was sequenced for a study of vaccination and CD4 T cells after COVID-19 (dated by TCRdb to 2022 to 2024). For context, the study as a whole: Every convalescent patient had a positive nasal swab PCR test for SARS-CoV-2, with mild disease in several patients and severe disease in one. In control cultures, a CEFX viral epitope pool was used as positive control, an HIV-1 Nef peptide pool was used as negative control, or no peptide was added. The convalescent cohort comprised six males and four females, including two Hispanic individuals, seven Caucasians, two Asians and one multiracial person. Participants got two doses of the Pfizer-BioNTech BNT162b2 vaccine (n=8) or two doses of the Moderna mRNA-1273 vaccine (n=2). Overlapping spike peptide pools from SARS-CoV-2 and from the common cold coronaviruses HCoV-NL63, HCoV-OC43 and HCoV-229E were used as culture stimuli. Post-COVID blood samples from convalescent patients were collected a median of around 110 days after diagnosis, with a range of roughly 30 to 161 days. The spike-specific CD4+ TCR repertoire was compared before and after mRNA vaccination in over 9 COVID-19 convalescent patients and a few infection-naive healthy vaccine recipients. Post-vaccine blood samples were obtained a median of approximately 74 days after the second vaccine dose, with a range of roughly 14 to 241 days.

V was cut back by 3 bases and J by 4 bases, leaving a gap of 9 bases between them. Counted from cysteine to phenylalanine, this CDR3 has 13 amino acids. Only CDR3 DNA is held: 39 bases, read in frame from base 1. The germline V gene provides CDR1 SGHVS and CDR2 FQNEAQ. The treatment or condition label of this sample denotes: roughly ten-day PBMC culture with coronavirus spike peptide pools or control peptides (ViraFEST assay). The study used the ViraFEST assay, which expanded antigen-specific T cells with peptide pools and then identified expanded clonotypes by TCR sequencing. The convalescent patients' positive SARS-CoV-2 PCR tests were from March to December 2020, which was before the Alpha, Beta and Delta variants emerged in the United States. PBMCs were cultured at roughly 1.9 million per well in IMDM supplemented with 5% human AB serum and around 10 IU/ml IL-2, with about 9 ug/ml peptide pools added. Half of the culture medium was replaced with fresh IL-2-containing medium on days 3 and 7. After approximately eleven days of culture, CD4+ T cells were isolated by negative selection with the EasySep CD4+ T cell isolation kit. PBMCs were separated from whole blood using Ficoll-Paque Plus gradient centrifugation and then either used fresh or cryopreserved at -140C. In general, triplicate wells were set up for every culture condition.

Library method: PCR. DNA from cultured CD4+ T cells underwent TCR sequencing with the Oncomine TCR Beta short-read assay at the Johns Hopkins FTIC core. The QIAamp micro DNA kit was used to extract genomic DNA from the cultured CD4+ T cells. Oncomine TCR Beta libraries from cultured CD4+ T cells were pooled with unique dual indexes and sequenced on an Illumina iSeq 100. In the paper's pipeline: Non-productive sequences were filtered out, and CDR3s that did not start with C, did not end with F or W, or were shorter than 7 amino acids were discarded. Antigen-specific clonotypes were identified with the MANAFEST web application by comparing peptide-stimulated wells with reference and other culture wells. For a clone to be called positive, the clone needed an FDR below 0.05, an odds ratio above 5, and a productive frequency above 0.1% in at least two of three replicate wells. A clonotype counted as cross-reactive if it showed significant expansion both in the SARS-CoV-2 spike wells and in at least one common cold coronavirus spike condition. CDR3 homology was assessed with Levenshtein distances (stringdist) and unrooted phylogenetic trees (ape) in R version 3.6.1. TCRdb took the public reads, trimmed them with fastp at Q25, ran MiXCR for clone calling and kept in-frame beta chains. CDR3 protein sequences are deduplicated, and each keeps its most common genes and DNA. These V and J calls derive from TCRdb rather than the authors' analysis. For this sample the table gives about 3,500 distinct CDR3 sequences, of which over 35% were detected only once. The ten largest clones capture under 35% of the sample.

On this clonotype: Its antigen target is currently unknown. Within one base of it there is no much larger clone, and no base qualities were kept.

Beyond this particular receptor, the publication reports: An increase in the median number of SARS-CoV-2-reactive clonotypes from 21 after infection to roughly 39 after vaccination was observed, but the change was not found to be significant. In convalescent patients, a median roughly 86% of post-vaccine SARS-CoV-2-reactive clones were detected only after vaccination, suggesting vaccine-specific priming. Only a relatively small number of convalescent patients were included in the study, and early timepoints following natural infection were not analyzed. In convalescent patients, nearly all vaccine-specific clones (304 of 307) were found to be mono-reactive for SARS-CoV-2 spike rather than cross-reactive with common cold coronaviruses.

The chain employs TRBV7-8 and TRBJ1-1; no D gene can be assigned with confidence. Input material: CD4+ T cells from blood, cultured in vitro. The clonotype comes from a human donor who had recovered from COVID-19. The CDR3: CASSFQLRTEAFF. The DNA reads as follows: TGTGCCAGCAGCTTTCAATTACGCACTGAAGCTTTCTTT.